These 21 T cell receptor beta chains were sequenced from one sample in a study of blood T cell repertoires in COVID-19. Clones were sequenced by immunoSEQ multiplex PCR, and TCRdb holds only the in-frame ones, with some missing. The sample records around 140,000 clones, more than 75% being singletons. The specimen was peripheral blood. The receptors were sampled from a man aged 50-59 years who had recovered from COVID-19.

The chain employs TRBV5-6 and TRBJ2-7, with D perhaps matching TRBD2 (5 bases). In germline, CDR1 is SGHDT, CDR2 YYEEEE. V lost 8 bases and J lost 5, with 14 bases in between. This CDR3 comprises 12 residues. Here the CDR3 DNA reads TGTGCCAGTCACGGGATCGTACACGAGCAGTACTTC. It is translated as CASHGIVHEQYF. Combining the CDR3 with reference TRBV5-6 and TRBJ2-7 gives the whole variable domain DAGVTQSPTHLIKTRGQQVTLRCSPKSGHDTVSWYQQALGQGPQFIFQYYEEEERQRGNFPDRFSGHQFPNYSSELNVNALLLGDSALYLCASHGIVHEQYFGPGTRLTVT.

This clone was detected once. This CDR3 is CASSQGGAAIQYF. The CDR3 DNA is TGTGCCAGCAGCCAGGGGGGGGCGGCCATTCAGTACTTC. The chain employs TRBV14 and TRBJ2-4, with a possible D match to TRBD2 (7 bases). Trimming shortened V by 3 bases and J by 9 bases, and 12 bases separated the two germline ends. This CDR3 region has 13 residues. Germline CDR1 SGHDN, CDR2 FVKESK. The complete variable domain, with remaining parts taken from reference TRBV14 and TRBJ2-4, reads EAGVTQFPSHSVIEKGQTVTLRCDPISGHDNLYWYRRVMGKEIKFLLHFVKESKQDESGMPNNRFLAERTGGTYSTLKVQPAELEDSGVYFCASSQGGAAIQYFGAGTRLSVL.

DNA of the CDR3: TGTGCCAGCAGCCATCGGACAGGGAAATATGGCTACACCTTC. Translated: CASSHRTGKYGYTF. The chain has TRBV3-1 (or the pseudogene TRBV3-2) and TRBJ1-2, with 8 bases identical to TRBD1. The CDR3 spans 14 residues. Germline loops: CDR1 LGHDT, CDR2 YNNKEL (reference sequence). Trimming at V came to 3 bases and at J to 5 bases, leaving 5 bases not matched to a gene.

This clone occurred once. The J gene is TRBJ2-5, the V gene TRBV5-8; a weak D match, TRBD1 (6 bases). There are 12 residues in the CDR3. Per the germline V gene, CDR1 is SGHTS and CDR2 is YDEGEE. V was clipped by 6 bases and J by 4 bases, with 10 bases between them. CDR3 nucleotide sequence: TGTGCCAGCATACAGGGATTAGAGACCCAGTACTTC. Its protein is CASIQGLETQYF.

The chain employs TRBV4-1 and TRBJ1-3, with 9 bases lining up with TRBD1. Germline CDR1 reads MGHRA; CDR2 reads YSYEKL. The ends lost 1 base at V and 3 bases at J; junction bases unmatched: 7. The CDR3 is 17 amino acids. CDR3 region: CASSQAGDRVIGNTIYF. The CDR3 DNA is TGCGCCAGCAGCCAAGCCGGGGACAGGGTAATTGGAAACACCATATATTTT.

This chain joins TRBV15 and TRBJ2-6; possible D gene TRBD1, 5 bases. Per the germline V gene, CDR1 is LNHNV and CDR2 is YYDKDF (reference sequence). This CDR3 contains 18 residues. V shed 0 bases and J shed 0 bases, with 12 bases lying between them. CDR3 sequence reads: CATSRDQGRVSGANVLTF. In nucleotides, the CDR3 is TGTGCCACCAGCAGAGATCAGGGCAGGGTCTCTGGGGCCAACGTCCTGACTTTC.

V is TRBV19 and J is TRBJ2-2; 10 bases are shared with TRBD1. After removal of 8 bases from V and 4 bases from J, the junction contained 10 bases not matched to a gene. Germline-derived CDR1 and CDR2 are LNHDA and SQIVND (reference sequence). This CDR3 region has 16 residues. The CDR3 DNA sequence: TGTGCCAGTCGGAATATCCGGACAGGGGGCACCGGGGAGCTGTTTTTT. Its translation is CASRNIRTGGTGELFF. The full variable domain, rest sourced from reference TRBV19 and TRBJ2-2, is DGGITQSPKYLFRKEGQNVTLSCEQNLNHDAMYWYRQDPGQGLRLIYYSQIVNDFQKGDIAEGYSVSREKKESFPLTVTSAQKNPTAFYLCASRNIRTGGTGELFFGEGSRLTVL.

The rearrangement joins TRBV10-3 to TRBJ2-7; D possibly corresponds to TRBD2 (7 bases). This CDR3 is 12 amino acids long. Trimming shortened V by 7 bases and J by 7 bases, and 14 bases separated the two germline ends. The germline V gene encodes CDR1 ENHRY and CDR2 SYGVKD. As DNA, the CDR3 is TGTGCCATCAAGGGGGGGCCGGGGGAGCAGTACTTC. This gives the protein CAIKGGPGEQYF.

The V and J genes are TRBV15 and TRBJ1-2; a weak D match, TRBD1 (6 bases). This CDR3 is 14 amino acids long. V was trimmed by 1 base and J by 7 bases, leaving 13 bases between them. Per the germline V gene, CDR1 is LNHNV and CDR2 is YYDKDF (reference sequence). Here the CDR3 DNA reads TGTGCCACCAGCAGAGTCACAGGGAGCGGTGGCTACACCTTC. This codes for CATSRVTGSGGYTF.

The chain employs TRBV7-2 and TRBJ1-1; the match to TRBD1 covers 8 bases. The CDR3 consists of 14 residues. Germline CDR1 reads SGHTA; CDR2 reads FQGNSA. V gave up 5 bases and J gave up 5 bases; unmatched junction bases: 7. DNA of the CDR3: TGTGCCAGCAGCCCGGGGACAGGAAGGACTGAAGCTTTCTTT. It translates to CASSPGTGRTEAFF.

The chain carries TRBV7-2 and TRBJ2-3; TRBD2 agrees at 8 bases. Per germline, CDR1 SGHTA and CDR2 FQGNSA. CDR3 length: 17 amino acids. The V and J ends lost 5 bases and 3 bases, in that order; junction bases with no gene match: 13. Here the CDR3 reads CASSPGGTRYWTDTQYF. DNA for the CDR3: TGTGCCAGCAGCCCTGGGGGGACTAGATATTGGACAGATACGCAGTATTTT.

The chain combines TRBV12-3 or TRBV12-4 with TRBJ1-2; maybe TRBD1 (5 bases). V lost 5 bases, J lost 2 bases, and 9 bases lay in between. The CDR3 sequence is 13 residues long. CDR3 protein: CASSTTANYGYTF. CDR3 DNA sequence: TGTGCCAGCAGTACGACAGCGAACTATGGCTACACCTTC.

This clone appeared once. The chain is built from TRBV2 and TRBJ1-2; D is unresolved. V lost 8 bases to trimming and J lost 7 bases, with 11 bases between them. CDR1 is SNHLY and CDR2 is FYNNEI in the germline V gene. The length of the CDR3 is 11 residues. The CDR3 DNA is TGTGCCAGCGGGTTGAGGCTTGGCTACACCTTC. Translation: CASGLRLGYTF.

The rearrangement links TRBV4-2 to TRBJ1-2, with D uncertain. Deletions cut 0 bases from V and 5 bases from J, with 22 bases between. The CDR3 consists of 18 residues. Germline V gene data show CDR1 as LGHNA and CDR2 as YNFKEQ. This CDR3 reads CASSQDWAGSLTGYGYTF. DNA for the CDR3: TGTGCCAGCAGCCAAGATTGGGCAGGATCCCTGACCGGTTATGGCTACACCTTC.

The chain uses TRBV19 and TRBJ2-7; D is possibly TRBD2 (6 bases). The V and J ends lost 5 bases and 7 bases respectively, with 15 bases between them. Germline V gene data show CDR1 as LNHDA and CDR2 as SQIVND (reference sequence). The CDR3 sequence is 13 residues long. The CDR3 bases are TGTGCCAGTAGTCCCGGTACCGGGGGTGAGCAGTACTTC. Translated, it gives CASSPGTGGEQYF.

The V gene is TRBV7-2, the J gene TRBJ2-3; 7 positions agree with TRBD1. CDR3 length equals 14 residues. From germline, CDR1 is SGHTA and CDR2 FQGNSA. V lost 5 bases to trimming and J lost 3 bases; unmatched junction nucleotides: 5. The CDR3 loop reads CASSPQTGTDTQYF. The CDR3 nucleotides read TGTGCCAGCAGCCCCCAGACAGGGACAGATACGCAGTATTTT.

The V call is TRBV6-5, the J call TRBJ2-3; the D gene is possibly TRBD2 (6 bases). CDR1 and CDR2 from the germline V gene are MNHEY and SVGAGI. Trimming shortened V by 3 bases and J by 6 bases, and 16 bases separated the two germline ends. This CDR3 comprises 15 residues. In nucleotides, the CDR3 is TGTGCCAGCAGTTATGGAACGGGGGAGAGGGATACGCAGTATTTT. This sequence encodes CASSYGTGERDTQYF.

The chain couples TRBV19 to TRBJ2-2; 7 nucleotides match TRBD1. J lost 0 bases, V lost 9 bases, and 10 bases had no gene match. This CDR3 contains 16 residues. Germline V gives CDR1 LNHDA, CDR2 SQIVND (reference sequence). The CDR3 reads CASNRLGTANTGELFF. For the CDR3, the DNA is TGTGCCAGCAACCGATTGGGGACAGCGAACACCGGGGAGCTGTTTTTT.

The V gene is TRBV5-4, the J gene TRBJ2-6, with D possibly TRBD1 on 5 matching bases. V was pared by 4 bases and J by 2 bases, with 7 bases between. Germline CDR1 reads SGHNT; CDR2 reads YYREEE (reference sequence). The CDR3 spans 14 residues. The CDR3 spells CASSVRAGANVLTF. CDR3 nucleotide sequence: TGTGCCAGCAGCGTCAGGGCTGGGGCCAACGTCCTGACTTTC.

The sample holds one count of this clone. This chain links TRBV6-5 with TRBJ2-2; possible D gene TRBD1, 6 bases. The germline V gene has CDR1 MNHEY and CDR2 SVGAGI. V was trimmed by 5 bases and J by 0 bases, leaving 10 bases between them. The CDR3 contains 15 residues. The CDR3 is CASSRTAANTGELFF. In nucleotides, the CDR3 is TGTGCCAGCAGTCGGACAGCCGCGAACACCGGGGAGCTGTTTTTT.

The genes are TRBV2 and TRBJ1-1; no firm D call. This CDR3 region has 15 residues. V shed 0 bases and J shed 5 bases, with 13 bases lying between them. Germline CDR1 SNHLY, CDR2 FYNNEI. The CDR3 bases are TGTGCCAGCAGTGAAGCCCCGGGAGAGGAGACTGAAGCTTTCTTT. Translating it yields CASSEAPGEETEAFF.